The source of this TCR beta chain is a study of blood T cell repertoires in COVID-19. At the level of the study: Samples of COVID-19 (acute and convalescent) were obtained from the United States, Italy and Spain. PBMCs, B-cell-depleted T cells, or T cells provided the cDNA or gDNA that made up the material.

The germline V and J ends were trimmed by 2 bases and 0 bases, with 16 bases remaining between them. The CDR3 runs to 18 residues. Germline CDR1 and CDR2: MGHRA and YSYEKL. This clone was recorded a few times. TCRdb keeps only in-frame clones here, not all; method: immunoSEQ multiplex PCR. Among about 230,000 clones, almost 90% were seen once, and the ten largest hold 2.5% to 3%. Sequencing was carried out using peripheral blood. The chain couples TRBV4-1 to TRBJ1-4; no clear D. The sequence came from a woman aged 55-70 years with acute or convalescent COVID-19. The CDR3 is CASSQLFVGVATNEKLFF. CDR3 nucleotides: TGCGCCAGCAGCCAACTTTTTGTGGGAGTTGCAACTAATGAAAAACTGTTTTTT.